These 32 T cell receptor beta chains came from one sample sequenced in a study of beta chain features in type 1 diabetes. As every portion of the isolated RNA was reverse transcribed, the sequencing read expressed TCRB transcripts. Method: immunoSEQ multiplex PCR; TCRdb's copy keeps in-frame clones and lacks some. The table lists nearly 250,000 clones, 14% of them singletons. Material for sequencing was naive CD4+ T cells from blood. The receptors derive from a woman in her thirties or forties in good health.

The rearrangement uses TRBV6-1 and TRBJ1-3; D possibly corresponds to TRBD1 (6 bases). V dropped 6 bases and J dropped 4 bases, with 10 bases sitting between them. Germline-derived CDR1 and CDR2 are MNHNS and SASEGT. The CDR3 extends over 13 amino acids. The CDR3 DNA follows: TGTGCCAGCAGGGAGACAGGAGGAAACACCATATATTTT. It specifies CASRETGGNTIYF.

The chain is built from TRBV29-1 and TRBJ2-5; no firm D call. CDR1 is SQVTM, CDR2 ANQGSEA, per germline. The CDR3 is made up of 12 amino acids. The germline V and J ends were trimmed by 7 bases and 5 bases, with 14 bases remaining between them. The CDR3 protein is CSALVPGETQYF. CDR3 DNA: TGCAGCGCTCTTGTTCCCGGGGAGACCCAGTACTTC.

The rearrangement links TRBV5-1 to TRBJ2-2; perhaps TRBD1 as D (5 bases). Trimming shortened V by 5 bases and J by 3 bases, and 11 bases separated the two germline ends. The germline CDR1 and CDR2 sequences are SGHRS and YFSETQ. The CDR3 is 14 residues long. The CDR3 spells CASSPGSDTGELFF. In DNA form, the CDR3 reads TGCGCCAGCAGTCCAGGGTCGGACACCGGGGAGCTGTTTTTT.

The chain combines TRBV4-1 with TRBJ2-5; 7 bases map to TRBD2. There are 16 residues in the CDR3. J gave up 7 bases and V 3 bases, and 14 bases lay outside the gene matches. Germline V lookup: CDR1 MGHRA, CDR2 YSYEKL. This CDR3 reads CASSQAGTTLTGTQYF. Written as DNA, the CDR3 is TGCGCCAGCAGCCAGGCCGGGACTACTCTGACCGGGACCCAGTACTTC.

This clone appeared a few times. The V and J genes are TRBV18 and TRBJ2-1; no firm D call. Per the germline V gene, CDR1 is KGHSH and CDR2 is LQKENI. The CDR3 is made up of 13 amino acids. V lost 3 bases to trimming and J lost 5 bases, with 8 bases between them. The CDR3 here is CASSPGRDNEQFF. As DNA, the CDR3 is TGTGCCAGCTCACCGGGCAGAGACAATGAGCAGTTCTTC.

This clone was seen more than once but under ten times. The V call is TRBV7-6, the J call TRBJ2-1; 8 nucleotides agree with TRBD1. V lost 5 bases and J lost 2; bases outside the gene matches: 11. This CDR3 contains 17 residues. CDR1 is SGHVS, CDR2 FNYEAQ, per germline. The CDR3 is CASSNRFKGQAYNEQFF. The DNA of the CDR3 is TGTGCCAGCAGCAATCGTTTTAAGGGACAGGCCTACAATGAGCAGTTCTTC.

The chain carries TRBV19 and TRBJ1-2; D is perhaps TRBD1 (6 bases). V lost 3 bases to trimming and J lost 4 bases, with 18 bases between them. This CDR3 has 16 residues. Germline loops: CDR1 LNHDA, CDR2 SQIVND (reference sequence). The CDR3 sequence: CASSIPRQGIFYGYTF. Here the CDR3 DNA reads TGTGCCAGTAGTATCCCTCGGCAGGGGATTTTCTATGGCTACACCTTC.

The chain uses TRBV7-9 and TRBJ1-4; 8 bases line up with TRBD1. The CDR3 contains 15 residues. The germline gives CDR1 SEHNR, CDR2 FQNEAQ (reference sequence). The trim removed 2 bases at V and 7 bases at J, leaving 6 bases unmatched. The CDR3 DNA is TGTGCCAGCAGCTTATCGACAGGGGATGGTGAAAAACTGTTTTTT. Protein product: CASSLSTGDGEKLFF. Based on the CDR3 plus reference TRBV7-9 and TRBJ1-4, the full variable domain is DTGVSQNPRHKITKRGQNVTFRCDPISEHNRLYWYRQTLGQGPEFLTYFQNEAQLEKSRLLSDRFSAERPKGSFSTLEIQRTEQGDSAMYLCASSLSTGDGEKLFFGSGTQLSVL.

The V and J genes are TRBV5-4 and TRBJ2-5; D is possibly TRBD1 (5 bases). Trimming shortened V by 4 bases and J by 5 bases, and 9 bases separated the two germline ends. Germline CDR1 is SGHNT and CDR2 is YYREEE (reference sequence). This CDR3 is 12 amino acids long. In nucleotides, the CDR3 is TGTGCCAGCAGCGTGCCAGGGGAGACCCAGTACTTC. Protein sequence: CASSVPGETQYF.

This clone was observed a few times. V gene TRBV5-1 combines with J gene TRBJ1-4; no definite D call. V lost 4 bases, J lost 0 bases, and 10 bases lay in between. The germline V gene has CDR1 SGHRS and CDR2 YFSETQ. The CDR3 has 15 amino acids. The DNA of the CDR3 is TGCGCCAGCAGCAAGGCCGGGACAACTAATGAAAAACTGTTTTTT. Translation gives CASSKAGTTNEKLFF.

This chain connects TRBV6-4 to TRBJ1-1, with 7 nucleotides matching TRBD1. With V trimmed by 4 bases and J by 3 bases, 8 bases remained unmatched. Looked up from germline, CDR1 is MRHNA and CDR2 is SNTAGT. The CDR3 contains 15 residues. The CDR3 bases are TGTGCCAGCAGTGTAGGGTCGCAGGGGGACACTGAAGCTTTCTTT. Residues: CASSVGSQGDTEAFF.

The V gene is TRBV7-2, the J gene TRBJ2-1, with 8 bases matching TRBD1. Germline V CDR1 and CDR2: SGHTA, FQGNSA. Trimming removed 4 bases from V and 6 bases from J; junction bases left unmatched: 17. The length of the CDR3 is 18 residues. The DNA for the CDR3 is TGTGCCAGCAGCTCCAGACCACACAGGGGGGCGCTAGGCAATGAGCAGTTCTTC. It encodes CASSSRPHRGALGNEQFF.

In this sample, this clone turned up many times. The chain combines TRBV7-9 with TRBJ2-7; D ambiguous. The CDR3 runs to 12 residues. CDR1 SEHNR and CDR2 FQNEAQ come from the germline V gene (reference sequence). V was pared by 8 bases and J by 7 bases, with 15 bases between. CDR3 amino acids: CASLDQLGEQYF. The CDR3 DNA follows: TGTGCCAGCCTCGACCAGCTCGGGGAGCAGTACTTC.

This CDR3 is CASSYSYDTDTQYF. CDR3 nucleotide sequence: TGTGCCAGCAGTTACTCCTACGACACAGATACGCAGTATTTT. The chain uses TRBV6-5 and TRBJ2-3; D ambiguous. In germline, CDR1 is MNHEY, CDR2 SVGAGI. Trimming stripped 0 bases from V and 2 bases from J, with 6 bases between. This CDR3 has 14 amino acids.

The chain links TRBV13 to TRBJ1-3, with 9 nucleotides matching TRBD1. Looked up from germline, CDR1 is PRHDT and CDR2 is FYEKMQ (reference sequence). V lost 3 bases, J lost 0 bases, and 3 bases stayed unmatched. CDR3 length equals 16 residues. CDR3 amino acids: CASSFGQGISGNTIYF. In DNA, the CDR3 is TGTGCCAGCAGCTTCGGACAGGGGATCTCTGGAAACACCATATATTTT.

V and J are TRBV7-2 and TRBJ2-5, with 8 nucleotides matching TRBD1. The V gene end was trimmed by 5 bases and the J gene end by 5 bases; junction bases not matched to a gene: 13. CDR1 and CDR2 (germline): SGHTA, FQGNSA. The CDR3 contains 16 residues. DNA of the CDR3: TGTGCCAGCAGCCCCACTCCAGGGGGCGCGAAGGAGACCCAGTACTTC. Its protein product is CASSPTPGGAKETQYF.

The chain recombines TRBV2 with TRBJ2-5; D is ambiguous. Germline V gene lookup returns CDR1 SNHLY and CDR2 FYNNEI. This CDR3 has 11 amino acids. Trimming cost V 8 bases and J 4 bases, with 8 bases left between them. CDR3 loop: CASVNIETQYF. The CDR3 bases are TGTGCCAGCGTGAACATAGAGACCCAGTACTTC.

The rearrangement joins TRBV27 to TRBJ1-5, with 8 bases identical to TRBD1. The CDR3 contains 15 residues. CDR1 is MNHEY, CDR2 SMNVEV, per germline (reference sequence). V was clipped by 5 bases and J by 2 bases; unmatched bases: 5. The CDR3 DNA reads TGTGCCAGCAGTACAGGGGGAAGTCGCAATCAGCCCCAGCATTTT. Translated, it gives CASSTGGSRNQPQHF.

Only a few counts were recorded for this clone. This chain joins TRBV2 and TRBJ2-7; 7 positions agree with TRBD1. The CDR3 contains 13 residues. Trimming took 8 bases from V and 3 from J; bases not matched to a gene: 7. Germline assignment: CDR1 SNHLY and CDR2 FYNNEI. The CDR3 DNA is TGTGCCAGCCGCCCGGGACAGTACTACGAGCAGTACTTC. It translates to CASRPGQYYEQYF.

The J gene is TRBJ1-3, the V gene TRBV5-1; 10 nucleotides match TRBD1. The trim removed 2 bases at V and 2 bases at J, leaving 4 bases unmatched. This CDR3 has 16 amino acids. Germline assignment: CDR1 SGHRS and CDR2 YFSETQ. In DNA, the CDR3 is TGCGCCAGCAGCTTACGGACAGGGGGACCTGGAAACACCATATATTTT. It specifies CASSLRTGGPGNTIYF.

The chain links TRBV7-2 to TRBJ2-7; weak D call: TRBD1 (6 bases). CDR1 SGHTA and CDR2 FQGNSA come from the germline V gene. V gave up 5 bases and J gave up 3 bases, with 17 bases separating them. The CDR3 extends over 15 amino acids. This CDR3 reads CASSPQAGAIYEQYF. The CDR3 region has the DNA TGTGCCAGCAGCCCCCAGGCAGGGGCGATCTACGAGCAGTACTTC. The full variable domain, its missing parts supplied by reference TRBV7-2 and TRBJ2-7, is GAGVSQSPSNKVTEKGKDVELRCDPISGHTALYWYRQSLGQGLEFLIYFQGNSAPDKSGLPSDRFSAERTGGSVSTLTIQRTQQEDSAVYLCASSPQAGAIYEQYFGPGTRLTVT.

A few counts support this clone. The chain combines TRBV5-6 with TRBJ2-1, with 13 bases identical to TRBD2. Germline loops: CDR1 SGHDT, CDR2 YYEEEE. This CDR3 is 17 amino acids long. The V segment lost 0 bases and the J segment 10 bases; nucleotides outside the gene matches: 10. CDR3 DNA sequence: TGTGCCAGCAGCTTGGTGAAGACTAGCGGGGGGACTCAGGAGCAGTTCTTC. Translating gives CASSLVKTSGGTQEQFF.

V gene TRBV2 combines with J gene TRBJ2-5; D may be TRBD1 (6 bases). Germline V gene data show CDR1 as SNHLY and CDR2 as FYNNEI. V gave up 3 bases and J gave up 7 bases, with 12 bases separating them. The CDR3 sequence is 13 residues long. CDR3 region: CASSDLDSGTQYF. CDR3 nucleotides: TGTGCCAGCAGTGACTTGGACAGTGGGACCCAGTACTTC.

This chain joins TRBV4-3 and TRBJ2-1, with D possibly being TRBD1 (6 bases). Trimming took 0 bases from V and 5 from J, leaving 17 bases between them. Germline lookup yields CDR1 LGHNA and CDR2 YSLEER. This CDR3 region has 17 residues. CDR3 region: CASSQEQGLEGHNEQFF. The CDR3 nucleotides read TGCGCCAGCAGCCAAGAACAGGGCCTGGAAGGACACAATGAGCAGTTCTTC.

This sequence joins TRBV18 and TRBJ1-6; no clear D. Trimming took off 6 bases at V and 9 bases at J, with 12 bases between the two ends. The CDR3 runs 13 residues. Germline V gene lookup returns CDR1 KGHSH and CDR2 LQKENI. The CDR3 region has the DNA TGTGCCAGCTCTCCGGATGAGGCTTCACCCCTCCACTTT. This codes for CASSPDEASPLHF.

As DNA, the CDR3 is TGTGCCAGCAGCGTCGGGGACAGGGGGCTTGGCGAGCAGTACTTC. As protein: CASSVGDRGLGEQYF. V is TRBV11-2 and J is TRBJ2-7; TRBD1 aligns across 12 bases. The V segment lost 5 bases and the J segment 6 bases; nucleotides outside the gene matches: 8. This CDR3 comprises 15 residues. Germline CDR1 and CDR2: SGHAT and FQNNGV.

In its sample, this clone was seen a few times. The gene calls are TRBV19 and TRBJ2-5, with unresolved D. The ends were cut back, 2 bases at V and 1 base at J, with 5 bases in the middle. Germline V gene data show CDR1 as LNHDA and CDR2 as SQIVND (reference sequence). The CDR3 totals 13 residues. In nucleotides, the CDR3 is TGTGCCAGTAGTATACTGTTCCAAGAGACCCAGTACTTC. Its translation is CASSILFQETQYF.

In its sample, this clone was seen a few times. This chain uses TRBV18 with TRBJ1-2; TRBD1 matches 9 bases. The CDR3 is made up of 15 amino acids. Germline CDR1 is KGHSH and CDR2 is LQKENI. With V trimmed by 1 base and J by 6 bases, 6 bases remained unmatched. The CDR3 reads CASSPREGQGDGYTF. The CDR3 DNA sequence: TGTGCCAGCTCACCACGAGAGGGACAGGGCGATGGCTACACCTTC.

This chain connects TRBV2 to TRBJ2-5; D ambiguous. With 2 bases removed from V and 1 base from J, the gap between germline ends came to 5 bases. The germline CDR1 and CDR2 sequences are SNHLY and FYNNEI. This CDR3 region has 13 residues. Here the CDR3 DNA reads TGTGCCAGCAGTGAAATCCGCCAAGAGACCCAGTACTTC. Protein product: CASSEIRQETQYF.

The chain uses TRBV18 and TRBJ1-2; the D gene is possibly TRBD1 (5 bases). Trimming cost V 1 base and J 4 bases, with 10 bases left between them. There are 14 residues in the CDR3. The germline V gene encodes CDR1 KGHSH and CDR2 LQKENI. The CDR3 DNA reads TGTGCCAGCTCACCACTGCGGGGCTCCTATGGCTACACCTTC. It specifies CASSPLRGSYGYTF.

This clone was observed at least ten times. V and J are TRBV11-2 and TRBJ2-4; 7 nucleotides align to TRBD2. Per the germline V gene, CDR1 is SGHAT and CDR2 is FQNNGV. V was clipped by 7 bases and J by 1 base; unmatched bases: 7. This CDR3 spans 15 amino acids. CDR3 nucleotide sequence: TGTGCCAGCACCCCGAGGGGAGGGGCCAAAAACATTCAGTACTTC. This translates into CASTPRGGAKNIQYF.

This clone was recorded a few times. The chain combines TRBV7-9 with TRBJ2-3; 10 bases match TRBD2. Trimming at V came to 0 bases and at J to 5 bases, leaving 5 bases not matched to a gene. The length of the CDR3 is 16 residues. Germline CDR1 and CDR2: SEHNR and FQNEAQ (reference sequence). CDR3 bases: TGTGCCAGCAGCTTAGCAGCGGGGGGGCCGGTAGATACGCAGTATTTT. It yields the protein CASSLAAGGPVDTQYF.